This paragraph covers one T cell receptor (beta chain) sequence. Its antigen target is currently unknown. No base qualities exist here, and no much larger clone lies one base off it. This entry is derived from a study of blood T cell repertoires in COVID-19 (dated by TCRdb to between 2020 and 2021). Some background on the complete study: Samples covering the acute and convalescent phases of COVID-19 were provided by collaborators in the United States, Italy and Spain. The material from the prospective study consisted of cDNA or gDNA derived from T cells, B-cell-depleted T cells, or PBMCs. Deeply sampled blood TCRbeta repertoires from subjects exposed to, actively infected with, or recovered from COVID-19 were included in the dataset. The repertoires were released in a freely available public database meant as a resource for research on the immune response to SARS-CoV-2. The samples were drawn from two sources: the first 160 participants of the ongoing ImmuneRACE study, and 1,000 to 1,500 subjects contributed by 6 global collaborators. A de-identified subject ID, COVID-19 status, age in years and sex were almost always included in the sample metadata. Where available, HLA class I and class II types were taken from metadata supplied by the sample provider and were not determined by assay-based typing.

TCRbeta CDR3 regions were amplified from genomic DNA by means of the immunoSEQ Assay, a bias-controlled multiplex PCR. In the paper's pipeline: The number of nucleated cells in each sample was estimated from the amplification of reference gene primers within the assay. To quantify the absolute abundance of each unique TCRbeta CDR3 rearrangement, sequence reads were collapsed and filtered. Productive Simpson clonality was computed per sample as the square root of Simpson's diversity index over productive rearrangements. TCRdb mirrors the immuneACCESS table, restricted to in-frame sequences. Some clones are absent from its copies; in checked studies, under half trace to an unresolved V gene, and the reason for the others is unknown. V and J calls and clone size are those listed in that table; D and trimming were worked out from the DNA. This sample has 240,000 or so clones in its table, and more than 75% of those were observed once. The ten largest clones add up to approximately 3.5% of the sample.

Participants in the prospective study were aged about 18 to 90 years, lived in some 24 United States geographic areas, and enrolled through a virtual design. Cohort assignment in the prospective study relied on participant-reported clinical history from a screening survey and a study questionnaire. Mobile phlebotomists in the prospective study collected whole blood, serum and a nasopharyngeal or oropharyngeal swab from every participant. Additional blood draws and questionnaires over an approximately two-month period could optionally be provided by prospective study participants. Prospective study blood samples were shipped either frozen or at room temperature before DNA extraction. General findings and caveats noted by the study authors: How much clinical and demographic metadata was included differed by source and by participant, and the metadata was provided uncurated.

The CDR3 numbers 18 residues from cysteine through phenylalanine. Left in the record is the CDR3 DNA by itself, 54 bases read in frame from the first base. The chain couples TRBV21-1 to TRBJ2-3; the table gives TRBD2 as D, unverified against the DNA. TRBV21-1 is noted as a pseudogene. This clonotype originated in a woman in her 40s with acute COVID-19. Sequenced: PBMCs or T cells enriched from blood (not recorded which). CDR3 protein: CASSKGGGLADGGDTQYF. The DNA is TGTGCCAGCAGCAAAGGAGGGGGACTAGCGGACGGTGGAGATACGCAGTATTTT.